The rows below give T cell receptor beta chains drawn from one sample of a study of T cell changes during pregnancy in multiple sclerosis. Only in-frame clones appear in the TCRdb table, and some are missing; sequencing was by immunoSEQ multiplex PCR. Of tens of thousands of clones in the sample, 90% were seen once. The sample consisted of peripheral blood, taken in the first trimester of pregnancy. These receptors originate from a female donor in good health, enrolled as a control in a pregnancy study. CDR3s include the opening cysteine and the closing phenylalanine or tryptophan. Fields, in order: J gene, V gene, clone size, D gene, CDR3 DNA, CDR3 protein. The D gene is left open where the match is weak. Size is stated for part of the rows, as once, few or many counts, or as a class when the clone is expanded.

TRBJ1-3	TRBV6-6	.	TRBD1	TGTGCCAGCAGCAGGGACAGGACCTCTGGAAACACCATATATTTT	CASSRDRTSGNTIYF
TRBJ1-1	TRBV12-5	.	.	TGTGCTAGTGGTTTACAAGAGAACACTGAAGCTTTCTTT	CASGLQENTEAFF
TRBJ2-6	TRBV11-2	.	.	.	CASSRETGGTFGANVLTF
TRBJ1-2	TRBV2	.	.	TGTGCCAGCAGCCGGACGGGAAATTCGATCTATGGCTACACCTTC	CASSRTGNSIYGYTF
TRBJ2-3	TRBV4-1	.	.	TGCGCCAGCAGCCTAGGGGGGCGGGAGACGGATACGCAGTATTTT	CASSLGGRETDTQYF
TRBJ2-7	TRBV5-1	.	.	TGCGCCAGCAGCTTGGTATCGGGACTTGAAGGGTACGAGCAGTACTTC	CASSLVSGLEGYEQYF
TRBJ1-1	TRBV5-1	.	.	TGCGCCAGCAGCTTGGTTCAGGGGCCCATGAACACTGAAGCTTTCTTT	CASSLVQGPMNTEAFF
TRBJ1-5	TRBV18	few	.	TGTGCCAGCTCACCAGTCGGAGCGGGGGGCTCTCAGCCCCAGCATTTT	CASSPVGAGGSQPQHF
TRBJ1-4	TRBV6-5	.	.	TGTGCCAGCAGTTACATCTCGAGAGGTCTTAATGAAAAACTGTTTTTT	CASSYISRGLNEKLFF
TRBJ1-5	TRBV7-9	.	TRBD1	TGTGCCAGCAGCCAAACAACCGGGACAGCTAATCAGCCCCAGCATTTT	CASSQTTGTANQPQHF
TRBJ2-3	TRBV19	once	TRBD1	TGTGCCAGTAGTGCCGAGCACCGGACAGGGGGAGTTAGTGCGCAGTATTTT	CASSAEHRTGGVSAQYF
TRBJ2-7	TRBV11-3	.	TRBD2	TGTGCCAGCAGCTTAAATTGGTGGCTAGCGGGAGGCTCCTACGAGCAGTACTTC	CASSLNWWLAGGSYEQYF
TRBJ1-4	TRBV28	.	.	TGTGCCAGCAGTTTCTCTGAAAAACTGTTTTTT	CASSFSEKLFF
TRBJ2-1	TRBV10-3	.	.	TGTGCCATCAGTGAGTCGCTAATGGTGAGCTCCTACAATGAGCAGTTCTTC	CAISESLMVSSYNEQFF
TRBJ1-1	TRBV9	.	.	TGTGCCAGCAGCCCCCCCCGGGACATAGGCACTGAAGCTTTCTTT	CASSPPRDIGTEAFF
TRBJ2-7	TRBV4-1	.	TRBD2	TGCGCCAGCAGCCAGGTCCCCGGGACTAGCAAGGAGTACGAGCAGTACTTC	CASSQVPGTSKEYEQYF
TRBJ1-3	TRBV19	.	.	TGTGCCAGTAGTATAGCAGGGGATACTGGAAACACCATATATTTT	CASSIAGDTGNTIYF
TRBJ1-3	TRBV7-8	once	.	TGTGCCAGCAGCCTAGACCCGAGTCGAAACACCATATATTTT	CASSLDPSRNTIYF
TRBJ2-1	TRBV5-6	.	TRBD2	TGTGCCAGCAGCTTCTTGACTAGCGGATACAATGAGCAGTTCTTC	CASSFLTSGYNEQFF
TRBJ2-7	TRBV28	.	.	TGTGCCAGCAGTTTCTCCCCGGAGCAGTACTTC	CASSFSPEQYF
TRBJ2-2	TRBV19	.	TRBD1	TGTGCCAGTAGTAAGGGACAGGTAATCACCGGGGAGCTGTTTTTT	CASSKGQVITGELFF
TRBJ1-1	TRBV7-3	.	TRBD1	TGTGCCAGCAGCTTAGGGACAGGGTTGGGCACTGAAGCTTTCTTT	CASSLGTGLGTEAFF
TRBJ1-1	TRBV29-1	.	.	TGCAGCGTGAACAGGGTTGTGAACACTGAAGCTTTCTTT	CSVNRVVNTEAFF
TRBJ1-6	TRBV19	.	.	TGTGCCAGTAGTCCCGCCGGGAGATCTGATTCACCCCTCCACTTT	CASSPAGRSDSPLHF
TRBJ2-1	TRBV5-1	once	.	TGCGCCAGCAGCCCGCTGGGAGGGGGAAATGAGCAGTTCTTC	CASSPLGGGNEQFF
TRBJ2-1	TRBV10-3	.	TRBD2	TGTGCCATCAGTGAGCTGCGGACTAGCGGGGGTAATGAGCAGTTCTTC	CAISELRTSGGNEQFF
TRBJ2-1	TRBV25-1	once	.	TGTGCCAGCAGTGAATTCAGCGCCGGATACAATGAGCAGTTCTTC	CASSEFSAGYNEQFF
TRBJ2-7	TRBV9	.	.	TGTGCCAGCAGCGTTGGAGGGACCTACGAGCAGTACTTC	CASSVGGTYEQYF
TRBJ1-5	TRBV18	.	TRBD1	TGTGCCAGCTCACCGGGACAGGTCGGCAATCAGCCCCAGCATTTT	CASSPGQVGNQPQHF
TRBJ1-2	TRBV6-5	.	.	TGTGCCAGCAGTAGGGGGTCTCAGCATTATGGCTACACCTTC	CASSRGSQHYGYTF
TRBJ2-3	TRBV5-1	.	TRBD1	TGCGCCAGCAGGCCGGGACAGCCTAGCACAGATACGCAGTATTTT	CASRPGQPSTDTQYF
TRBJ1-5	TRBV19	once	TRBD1	TGTGCCAGTAGTATAAACAGGGGGAATCAGCCCCAGCATTTT	CASSINRGNQPQHF
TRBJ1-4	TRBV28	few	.	TGTGCCAGCAGTTTTGTCAGGGAAGGAAAACTGTTTTTT	CASSFVREGKLFF
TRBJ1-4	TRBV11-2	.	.	TGTGCCAGCAGCTTTCTCGGACACCAGGATGAAAAACTGTTTTTT	CASSFLGHQDEKLFF
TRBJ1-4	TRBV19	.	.	TGTGCCAGTAGTATAGGGACAGCAACTAATGAAAAACTGTTTTTT	CASSIGTATNEKLFF
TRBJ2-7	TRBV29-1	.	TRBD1	TGCAGCGTTTCCTCACGGACAGGGTCTAATTCGGACGAGCAGTACTTC	CSVSSRTGSNSDEQYF
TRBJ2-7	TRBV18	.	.	TGTGCCAGCTCGCTCATTCGACAGGAGCAGTACTTC	CASSLIRQEQYF
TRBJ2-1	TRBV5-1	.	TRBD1	TGCGCCAGCAGCTTGCACCCTCCCGGGACAGGGTACAATGAGCAGTTCTTC	CASSLHPPGTGYNEQFF
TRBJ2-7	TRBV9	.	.	TGTGCCAGCAGCGTATCTCATGGGGGCGGTGGGGTCTACGAGCAGTACTTC	CASSVSHGGGGVYEQYF
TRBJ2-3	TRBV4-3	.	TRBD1	TGCGCCAGCAGCCAAGTAAACAGGGGGCGCAAAGATACGCAGTATTTT	CASSQVNRGRKDTQYF
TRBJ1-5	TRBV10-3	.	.	TGTGCCATCAGTGGCCGGACAGTAAATCAGCCCCAGCATTTT	CAISGRTVNQPQHF
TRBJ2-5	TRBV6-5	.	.	TGTGCCAGCAGTCCAGGGCCCCCATGGACCCAGTACTTC	CASSPGPPWTQYF
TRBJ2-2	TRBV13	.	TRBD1	TGTGCCAGCAGCTTGGACAGGGGGGGAACCGGGGAGCTGTTTTTT	CASSLDRGGTGELFF
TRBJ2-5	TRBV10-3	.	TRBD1	TGTGCCACCGAAGGACAGGGAAGCGAGACCCAGTACTTC	CATEGQGSETQYF
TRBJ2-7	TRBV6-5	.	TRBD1	TGTGCCAGCAGTTCTGGACAGGGGTGGGAGCAGTACTTC	CASSSGQGWEQYF
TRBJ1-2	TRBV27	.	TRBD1	TGTGCCAGCAGTCCTCAGGGGGCGCTTGGCTACACCTTC	CASSPQGALGYTF
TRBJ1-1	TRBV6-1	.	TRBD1	TGTGCCAGCAGTGAACCTGGCAGGGGACAGGTCACTGAAGCTTTCTTT	CASSEPGRGQVTEAFF
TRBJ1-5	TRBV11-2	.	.	TGTGCCAGCAGCTTAGATCCCGCAGGTAATCAGCCCCAGCATTTT	CASSLDPAGNQPQHF
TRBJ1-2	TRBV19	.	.	TGTGCCAGTAGTACCCCAGACAGGCCCTATGGCTACACCTTC	CASSTPDRPYGYTF
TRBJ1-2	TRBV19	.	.	TGTGCCAGCCTTATTGGAGGAGGCAGCGCCCTGGGCTACACCTTC	CASLIGGGSALGYTF
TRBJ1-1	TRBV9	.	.	TGTGCCAGCAGCGTAGGGGATGGGGGGGTTTACACTGAAGCTTTCTTT	CASSVGDGGVYTEAFF
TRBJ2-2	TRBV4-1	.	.	TGCGCCAGCAGCCAAGAAAGGGGGTTCTGGGAGCTGTTTTTT	CASSQERGFWELFF
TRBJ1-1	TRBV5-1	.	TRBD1	TGCGCCAGCAGCCTCGGGACAGGGGTGGACACTGAAGCTTTCTTT	CASSLGTGVDTEAFF
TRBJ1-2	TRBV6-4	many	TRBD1	TGTGCCAGCAGTGTCTTCTCCATAGGACAGGTTATTACTAACTATGGCTACACCTTC	CASSVFSIGQVITNYGYTF